These 9 T cell receptor beta chains share one sample of origin, sequenced in a study of T-cell reconstitution after alpha-beta-depleted transplantation in children. Unique molecular identifiers featured in how the TCRbeta library was prepared. TCRdb ran MiXCR on the PCR reads and lists one entry per CDR3 protein. The table records about 580,000 distinct CDR3 sequences, about 23% of them present only once. The sample in question was PBMCs, mostly from graft donor cells, obtained 360 days after TCRalphabeta/CD19-depleted stem cell transplant. Source of these receptors: a boy younger than two who had a stem cell transplant for acute myeloid leukemia, so the T cells may come from the graft donor.

The chain combines TRBV4-1 with TRBJ2-3, with 14 bases aligning to TRBD2. The CDR3 consists of 21 residues. V was clipped by 0 bases and J by 1 base; unmatched bases: 12. Germline assignment: CDR1 MGHRA and CDR2 YSYEKL. CDR3 sequence: CASSQDLSRGLAGGRTDTQYF. CDR3 nucleotide sequence: TGCGCCAGCAGCCAAGATCTGTCTAGAGGACTAGCGGGGGGACGCACAGATACGCAGTATTTT.

Here the CDR3 DNA reads TGTGCCAGCAGCCAAGATTGGACTAGGGGTGGTACGCAGTATTTT. This sequence encodes CASSQDWTRGGTQYF. The genes are TRBV4-2 and TRBJ2-3; 7 nucleotides agree with TRBD2. V shed 0 bases, J shed 8 bases, and the junction held 8 bases outside the gene matches. CDR3 size: 15 residues. Germline-derived CDR1 and CDR2 are LGHNA and YNFKEQ.

This clonotype was detected only a few times. The genes are TRBV20-1 and TRBJ1-5; D not resolved. With 0 bases removed from V and 3 bases from J, the gap between germline ends came to 21 bases. CDR3 length equals 18 residues. CDR1 DFQATT and CDR2 SNEGSKA come from the germline V gene (reference sequence). The CDR3 protein is CSARDHKTVKNPNQPQHF. CDR3 DNA: TGCAGTGCTAGAGATCATAAAACCGTAAAGAATCCCAATCAGCCCCAGCATTTT.

This clonotype was counted many times. V gene TRBV28 combines with J gene TRBJ2-5, with D possibly matching TRBD1 (5 bases). There are 15 residues in the CDR3. Germline assignment: CDR1 MDHEN and CDR2 SYDVKM. Between the trimmed V and J ends, which lost 6 bases and 3 bases, there was a span of 17 bases. CDR3: CASRGGAVRKETQYF. The CDR3 DNA reads as TGTGCCAGCAGGGGTGGGGCCGTTAGAAAAGAGACCCAGTACTTC.

The chain couples TRBV7-6 to TRBJ2-5; possible D gene TRBD2, 6 bases. V lost 8 bases to trimming and J lost 4 bases, with 14 bases between them. From germline, CDR1 is SGHVS and CDR2 FNYEAQ. The CDR3 spans 13 residues. The CDR3 DNA reads TGTGCCAGCGAGACTAGGGTAGTAGAGACCCAGTACTTC. This sequence encodes CASETRVVETQYF.

The chain is built from TRBV29-1 and TRBJ1-1, with 9 bases fitting TRBD1. The CDR3 sequence is 11 residues long. V was clipped by 6 bases and J by 6 bases; unmatched bases: 2. Germline V gives CDR1 SQVTM, CDR2 ANQGSEA. CDR3 sequence (DNA): TGCAGCGTACACAGGGGGCCTGAAGCTTTCTTT. Encoded protein: CSVHRGPEAFF.

This clonotype occurred many times. This chain joins TRBV4-3 and TRBJ2-5; 10 nucleotides agree with TRBD2. The CDR3 is 16 amino acids. V trimming: 0 bases; J trimming: 4 bases; junction bases outside the gene matches: 5. Germline V CDR1 and CDR2: LGHNA, YSLEER. As DNA, the CDR3 is TGCGCCAGCAGCCAAGATGATCTAGCGGGGGCAGAGACCCAGTACTTC. It encodes CASSQDDLAGAETQYF.

There are a few counts of this clonotype. This rearrangement joins TRBV6-5 to TRBJ1-5; no firm D call. CDR3 size: 15 residues. Germline V lookup: CDR1 MNHEY, CDR2 SVGAGI. V was trimmed by 0 bases and J by 1 base, leaving 7 bases between them. The CDR3 spells CASSYSGRSNQPQHF. The CDR3 nucleotides are TGTGCCAGCAGTTACTCGGGCAGGAGCAATCAGCCCCAGCATTTT.

The chain couples TRBV20-1 to TRBJ2-1, with a tentative D call TRBD1 (5 bases). The V end was cut by 0 bases, the J end by 9 bases, with 21 bases between. There are 16 residues in the CDR3. CDR1 is DFQATT, CDR2 SNEGSKA, per germline (reference sequence). CDR3 bases: TGCAGTGCTAGAGATTTAGATGGCGGATTTGGGGCTGAGCAGTTCTTC. Its protein product is CSARDLDGGFGAEQFF.